The rows below give T cell receptor beta chains drawn from one sample of a study of T cells in Graves' hyperthyroidism and ophthalmopathy. TCRdb redid the calling of the multiplex PCR reads with MiXCR, one entry per CDR3 protein. The repertoire holds about 400,000 distinct CDR3 sequences, more than 13% seen once, with about 31% in the top ten. Sequenced input: blood. The receptor source for this set is a woman aged 25 to 39 with Graves' hyperthyroidism. The CDR3 runs from the conserved cysteine through the conserved F or W. The order of the fields is clone size, J gene, V gene, D gene, CDR3 DNA, CDR3 protein. The D gene is left open where the match is weak. Clone size, where shown, is once, few, many, or a class for clones that have expanded.

abundance: few; j_gene: TRBJ2-1; v_gene: TRBV6-1; d_gene: TRBD1; CDR3nt: TGTGCCAGCAGCGAACCGGGACAGGGACACAATGAGCAGTTCTTC; CDR3aa: CASSEPGQGHNEQFF
abundance: many; j_gene: TRBJ1-2; v_gene: TRBV6-2/TRBV6-3; d_gene: -; CDR3nt: TGTGCCAGCAACGACCGTAACTATGGCTACACCTTC; CDR3aa: CASNDRNYGYTF
abundance: many; j_gene: TRBJ2-7; v_gene: TRBV12-3/TRBV12-4; d_gene: -; CDR3nt: TGTGCCAGCAGTCCTGGCTGGGTTCGTGACGAGCAGTACTTC; CDR3aa: CASSPGWVRDEQYF
abundance: -; j_gene: TRBJ1-5; v_gene: TRBV30; d_gene: -; CDR3nt: TGTGCCTGGAGTACTAGCGGGAGGGGTGGGGGCTGGCAGCCCCAGCATTTT; CDR3aa: CAWSTSGRGGGWQPQHF
abundance: many; j_gene: TRBJ2-1; v_gene: TRBV6-1; d_gene: -; CDR3nt: TGTGCCAGCAGTGTACTCATACAAGGCGGTGAGCAGTTCTTC; CDR3aa: CASSVLIQGGEQFF
abundance: many; j_gene: TRBJ2-7; v_gene: TRBV7-8; d_gene: -; CDR3nt: TGTGCCAGCAGCTTAGTGGCGTTAAGCTCCTACGAGCAGTACTTC; CDR3aa: CASSLVALSSYEQYF
abundance: -; j_gene: TRBJ2-5; v_gene: TRBV7-9; d_gene: -; CDR3nt: TGTGCCAGCAGCTTAGTTGGCCGGACCCAGTACTTC; CDR3aa: CASSLVGRTQYF
abundance: -; j_gene: TRBJ2-1; v_gene: TRBV29-1; d_gene: -; CDR3nt: TGCAGCGTTGATCTAGCCTACTACAATGAGCAGTTCTTC; CDR3aa: CSVDLAYYNEQFF
abundance: many; j_gene: TRBJ1-1; v_gene: TRBV20-1; d_gene: -; CDR3nt: TGCAGTGCTAGAGATCATGGCCCGGCAGCTCCTGAAGCTTTCTTT; CDR3aa: CSARDHGPAAPEAFF
abundance: many; j_gene: TRBJ2-3; v_gene: TRBV12-3/TRBV12-4; d_gene: TRBD2; CDR3nt: TGTGCCAGCAGTCCCTGGACTAGCGGGAGTCCAGATACGCAGTATTTT; CDR3aa: CASSPWTSGSPDTQYF
abundance: many; j_gene: TRBJ1-1; v_gene: TRBV2; d_gene: TRBD1; CDR3nt: TGTGCCAGCTCCAGACAGGGGGCGGAAGCTTTCTTT; CDR3aa: CASSRQGAEAFF
abundance: many; j_gene: TRBJ2-2; v_gene: TRBV3-1; d_gene: -; CDR3nt: TGTGCCAGCAGCACCGAGGGGGAGCTGTTTTTT; CDR3aa: CASSTEGELFF
abundance: -; j_gene: TRBJ1-4; v_gene: TRBV7-9; d_gene: TRBD1; CDR3nt: TGTGCCAGCAGCTTGGCGACAGGGATACAAGCAACTAATGAAAAACTGTTTTTT; CDR3aa: CASSLATGIQATNEKLFF
abundance: many; j_gene: TRBJ2-7; v_gene: TRBV18; d_gene: -; CDR3nt: TGTGCCAGCTCACCACCGAGGGGAAACTCCTACGAGCAGTACTTC; CDR3aa: CASSPPRGNSYEQYF
abundance: -; j_gene: TRBJ2-5; v_gene: TRBV14; d_gene: -; CDR3nt: TGTGCCAGCAGGGCGGGAAACTTCGGGACCCAGTACTTC; CDR3aa: CASRAGNFGTQYF
abundance: few; j_gene: TRBJ2-2; v_gene: TRBV7-9; d_gene: -; CDR3nt: TGTGCCAGCAGCTCACAGGGCACCGGGGAGCTGTTTTTT; CDR3aa: CASSSQGTGELFF
abundance: -; j_gene: TRBJ2-5; v_gene: TRBV6-1; d_gene: TRBD2; CDR3nt: TGTGCCAGCAGGTTTAGCGGGAGAGCACAAGAGACCCAGTACTTC; CDR3aa: CASRFSGRAQETQYF
abundance: once; j_gene: TRBJ2-7; v_gene: TRBV5-1; d_gene: -; CDR3nt: TGTGCCAGCAGCTTGTTTACAGGAGTTTCCTACGAGCAGTACTTC; CDR3aa: CASSLFTGVSYEQYF
abundance: many; j_gene: TRBJ2-1; v_gene: TRBV20-1; d_gene: -; CDR3nt: TGCAGTGCTAGAGGGCGGCTACTCGGTTACAATGAGCAGTTCTTC; CDR3aa: CSARGRLLGYNEQFF
abundance: few; j_gene: TRBJ2-1; v_gene: TRBV6-1; d_gene: -; CDR3nt: TGTGCCAGCAGTACACAGGAAATCTCCTACAATGAGCAGTTCTTC; CDR3aa: CASSTQEISYNEQFF
abundance: few; j_gene: TRBJ1-4; v_gene: TRBV3-1; d_gene: TRBD1; CDR3nt: TGTGCCAGCAGCCAAAACGCCGGGACAGTTAATGAAAAACTGTTTTTT; CDR3aa: CASSQNAGTVNEKLFF
abundance: many; j_gene: TRBJ2-7; v_gene: TRBV18; d_gene: -; CDR3nt: TGTGCCAGCTCGACCACGAGTGACGAGCAGTACTTC; CDR3aa: CASSTTSDEQYF
abundance: many; j_gene: TRBJ1-5; v_gene: TRBV3-1; d_gene: -; CDR3nt: TGTGCCAGCAGCCCGGGGGGTCGTCAGCCCCAGCATTTT; CDR3aa: CASSPGGRQPQHF
abundance: many; j_gene: TRBJ2-2; v_gene: TRBV14; d_gene: -; CDR3nt: TGTGCCAGCAGCCAAGTAAGCTACACCGGGGAGCTGTTTTTT; CDR3aa: CASSQVSYTGELFF
abundance: -; j_gene: TRBJ2-3; v_gene: TRBV27; d_gene: -; CDR3nt: TGTGCCAGCAGTTTAGTGGTGGGCCCCCGCACAGATACGCAGTATTTT; CDR3aa: CASSLVVGPRTDTQYF
abundance: many; j_gene: TRBJ2-2; v_gene: TRBV7-9; d_gene: -; CDR3nt: TGTGCCACGTTCCAGGGTTCCGGGGAGCTGTTTTTT; CDR3aa: CATFQGSGELFF
abundance: -; j_gene: TRBJ2-5; v_gene: TRBV11-2; d_gene: -; CDR3nt: TGTGCCAGCAACTCCGCAGCTGGGGGGTACCTCCAAGAGACCCAGTACTTC; CDR3aa: CASNSAAGGYLQETQYF
abundance: few; j_gene: TRBJ1-3; v_gene: TRBV18; d_gene: -; CDR3nt: TGTGCCAGCTCACGGGTCGGAAACACCATATATTTT; CDR3aa: CASSRVGNTIYF
abundance: few; j_gene: TRBJ2-1; v_gene: TRBV30; d_gene: -; CDR3nt: TGTGCCTGGAGTCCCGGGACCCTCTTGGATGAGCAGTTCTTC; CDR3aa: CAWSPGTLLDEQFF
abundance: -; j_gene: TRBJ2-7; v_gene: TRBV24-1; d_gene: TRBD1; CDR3nt: TGTGCCACCAGTGGAAGGACAGGGGTCAGCTCCTACGAGCAGTACTTC; CDR3aa: CATSGRTGVSSYEQYF
abundance: -; j_gene: TRBJ1-5; v_gene: TRBV10-1; d_gene: -; CDR3nt: TGCGCCAGCAGTGAGAACACGGATCAGCCCCAGCATTTT; CDR3aa: CASSENTDQPQHF
abundance: -; j_gene: TRBJ2-3; v_gene: TRBV5-6; d_gene: -; CDR3nt: TGTGCCAGCAGCTGGACAGTCACAGATACGCAGTATTTT; CDR3aa: CASSWTVTDTQYF
abundance: many; j_gene: TRBJ1-5; v_gene: TRBV6-1; d_gene: TRBD1; CDR3nt: TGTGCCAGCAGTGTACAGGGGGCCCTAGGACAGCCCCAGCATTTT; CDR3aa: CASSVQGALGQPQHF
abundance: -; j_gene: TRBJ2-7; v_gene: TRBV20-1; d_gene: TRBD2; CDR3nt: TGCAGTGCTCAGGACGGGAGGGCCGATGAGCAGTACTTC; CDR3aa: CSAQDGRADEQYF
abundance: few; j_gene: TRBJ2-3; v_gene: TRBV3-1; d_gene: TRBD2; CDR3nt: TGTGCCAGCAGCCAAAGAACGTCTAGCGGGAGATCAGATACGCAGTATTTT; CDR3aa: CASSQRTSSGRSDTQYF
abundance: few; j_gene: TRBJ2-3; v_gene: TRBV5-6; d_gene: -; CDR3nt: TGTGCCAGCAGCTTGGCCGGTGGTTTGGCGGGCATCACAGATACGCAGTATTTT; CDR3aa: CASSLAGGLAGITDTQYF
abundance: -; j_gene: TRBJ2-7; v_gene: TRBV6-2/TRBV6-3; d_gene: -; CDR3nt: TGTGCCAGCAGTTACTGGAGGAGCTCCTACGAGCAGTACTTC; CDR3aa: CASSYWRSSYEQYF
abundance: -; j_gene: TRBJ1-6; v_gene: TRBV6-4; d_gene: -; CDR3nt: TGTGCCAGCAGTGACAGGGATAATTCACCCCTCCACTTT; CDR3aa: CASSDRDNSPLHF
abundance: many; j_gene: TRBJ1-1; v_gene: TRBV18; d_gene: TRBD1; CDR3nt: TGTGCCAGCTCACCAGGGGACAGGGGGCTGGTGAACACTGAAGCTTTCTTT; CDR3aa: CASSPGDRGLVNTEAFF
abundance: many; j_gene: TRBJ1-1; v_gene: TRBV28; d_gene: -; CDR3nt: TGTGCCAGCAGTTTACAGATGAACACTGAAGCTTTCTTT; CDR3aa: CASSLQMNTEAFF
abundance: -; j_gene: TRBJ2-1; v_gene: TRBV7-2; d_gene: -; CDR3nt: TGTACCAGCAGCTTGGGACTTCTCTCCTACAATGAGCAGTTCTTC; CDR3aa: CTSSLGLLSYNEQFF
abundance: many; j_gene: TRBJ2-7; v_gene: TRBV28; d_gene: -; CDR3nt: TGTGCCAGCACCTCGCACAGGGCCGAGCAGTACTTC; CDR3aa: CASTSHRAEQYF
abundance: few; j_gene: TRBJ2-7; v_gene: TRBV10-3; d_gene: TRBD2; CDR3nt: TGTGCCATCAGTGCCCCGGGAGGGAGAATCGAGCAGTACTTC; CDR3aa: CAISAPGGRIEQYF
abundance: many; j_gene: TRBJ1-1; v_gene: TRBV5-4; d_gene: -; CDR3nt: TGTGCCAGCAGCCCCGAGTTGAACACTGAAGCTTTCTTT; CDR3aa: CASSPELNTEAFF
abundance: -; j_gene: TRBJ1-1; v_gene: TRBV4-1; d_gene: TRBD1; CDR3nt: TGCGCCAGCAGCCCCGGGACAGGAGCGGGCACTGAAGCTTTCTTT; CDR3aa: CASSPGTGAGTEAFF
abundance: many; j_gene: TRBJ2-7; v_gene: TRBV20-1; d_gene: TRBD2; CDR3nt: TGCAGTGCTTTCGGGACTAGCGGGAGTAACCACGAGCAGTACTTC; CDR3aa: CSAFGTSGSNHEQYF
abundance: few; j_gene: TRBJ2-1; v_gene: TRBV12-5; d_gene: -; CDR3nt: TGTGCTAGTGGTTTGGGGTTTGGTGGGGCTTACAATGAGCAGTTCTTC; CDR3aa: CASGLGFGGAYNEQFF